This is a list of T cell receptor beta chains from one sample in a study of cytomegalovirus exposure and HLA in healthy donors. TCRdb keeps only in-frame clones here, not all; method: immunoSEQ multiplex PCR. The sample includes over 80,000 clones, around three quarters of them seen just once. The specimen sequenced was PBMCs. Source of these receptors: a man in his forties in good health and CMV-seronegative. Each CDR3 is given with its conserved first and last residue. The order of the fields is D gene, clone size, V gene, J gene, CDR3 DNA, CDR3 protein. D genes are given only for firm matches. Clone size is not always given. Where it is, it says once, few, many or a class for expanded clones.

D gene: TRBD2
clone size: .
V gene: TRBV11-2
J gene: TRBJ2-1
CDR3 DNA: TGTGCCAGCAGCTTAGGAACTAGCGGGGGCTCCTACAATGAGCAGTTCTTC
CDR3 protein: CASSLGTSGGSYNEQFF

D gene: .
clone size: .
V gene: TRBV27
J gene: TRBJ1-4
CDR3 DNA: TGTGCCAGCTCCCCCCGACAGGATGCTAATGAAAAACTGTTTTTT
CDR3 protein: CASSPRQDANEKLFF

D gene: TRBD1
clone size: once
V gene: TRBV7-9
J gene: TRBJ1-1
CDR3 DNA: TGTGCCAGCAGCCCCAGGACAGGGGCTTTGAACACTGAAGCTTTCTTT
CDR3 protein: CASSPRTGALNTEAFF

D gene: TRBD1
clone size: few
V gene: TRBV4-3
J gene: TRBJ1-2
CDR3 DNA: TGCGCCAGCAGCCAAGGAGGGTACGACAGGGAAAATGGCTACACCTTC
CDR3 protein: CASSQGGYDRENGYTF

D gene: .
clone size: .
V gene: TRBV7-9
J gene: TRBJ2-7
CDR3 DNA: TGTGCCAGCAGCTTAGTCGCTGCGGATAACTACGAGCAGTACTTC
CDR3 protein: CASSLVAADNYEQYF

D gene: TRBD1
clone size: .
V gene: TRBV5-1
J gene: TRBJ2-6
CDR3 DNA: TGCGCCAGCAGCCCACGGACAGGGGTAGGTGCTGGGGCCAACGTCCTGACTTTC
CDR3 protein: CASSPRTGVGAGANVLTF

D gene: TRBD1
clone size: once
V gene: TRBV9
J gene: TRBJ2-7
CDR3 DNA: TGTGCCAGCAGTTCGGGACAGCACTACGAGCAGTACTTC
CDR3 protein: CASSSGQHYEQYF

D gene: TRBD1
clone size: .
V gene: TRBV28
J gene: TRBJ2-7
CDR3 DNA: TGTGCCAGCAGTCCAACAGGGGAGAGGCACGAGCAGTACTTC
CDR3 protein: CASSPTGERHEQYF

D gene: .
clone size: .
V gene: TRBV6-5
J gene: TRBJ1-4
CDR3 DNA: TGTGCCACCGGGGGGACGGGTCGAAAACTGTTTTTT
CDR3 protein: CATGGTGRKLFF

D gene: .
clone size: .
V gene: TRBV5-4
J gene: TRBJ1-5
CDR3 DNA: TGTGCCAGCAGCTTCCAGAATCAGCCCCAGCATTTT
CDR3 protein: CASSFQNQPQHF

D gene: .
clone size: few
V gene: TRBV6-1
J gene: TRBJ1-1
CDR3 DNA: TGTGCCAGCGGATCTACCCTAGACAGGCCCACTGAAGCTTTCTTT
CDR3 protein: CASGSTLDRPTEAFF

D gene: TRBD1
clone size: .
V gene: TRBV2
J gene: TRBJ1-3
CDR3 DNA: TGTGCCAGCAGTCCAAACAGGGGAGATGGAAACACCATATATTTT
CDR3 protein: CASSPNRGDGNTIYF

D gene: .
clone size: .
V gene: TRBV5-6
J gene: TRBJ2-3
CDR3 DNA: TGTGCCAGCTCAGCTAGGGGTTCGAGCACAGATACGCAGTATTTT
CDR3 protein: CASSARGSSTDTQYF

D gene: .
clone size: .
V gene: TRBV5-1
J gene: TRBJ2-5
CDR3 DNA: TGCGCCAGCAGCTTCAACACGCTCCAAGAGACCCAGTACTTC
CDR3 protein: CASSFNTLQETQYF

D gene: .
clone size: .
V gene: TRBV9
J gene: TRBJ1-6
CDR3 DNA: TGCGCCAGCAGCGTAGATCAGGGAACCTTATCACCCCTCCACTTT
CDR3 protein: CASSVDQGTLSPLHF

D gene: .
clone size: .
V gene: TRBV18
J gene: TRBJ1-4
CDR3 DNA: TGTGCCAGCTCACCGTTTTCCGGGTCTGCTAATGAAAAACTGTTTTTT
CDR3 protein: CASSPFSGSANEKLFF

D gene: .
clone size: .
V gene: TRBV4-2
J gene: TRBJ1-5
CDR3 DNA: TGTGCCAGCAGCCAGGATCAGGGCCAGCCCCAGCATTTT
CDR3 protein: CASSQDQGQPQHF

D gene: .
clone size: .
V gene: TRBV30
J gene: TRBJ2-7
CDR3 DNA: TGTGCCTGGACCAGACAGGGGAGGGACGAGCAGTACTTC
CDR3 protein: CAWTRQGRDEQYF

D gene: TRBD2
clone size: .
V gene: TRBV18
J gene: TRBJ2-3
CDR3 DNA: TGTGCCAGCGCAATTAGCGGGGGGAGCACAGATACGCAGTATTTT
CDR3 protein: CASAISGGSTDTQYF

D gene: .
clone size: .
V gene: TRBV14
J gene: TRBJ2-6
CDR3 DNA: TGTGCCAGCAGCCCTACAGGGACTGGGGCCAACGTCCTGACTTTC
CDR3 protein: CASSPTGTGANVLTF

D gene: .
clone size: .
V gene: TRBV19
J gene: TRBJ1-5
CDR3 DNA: TGTGCCAGTAGTCCCCGCCGACAGAGCCCGAATCAGCCCCAGCATTTT
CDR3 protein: CASSPRRQSPNQPQHF

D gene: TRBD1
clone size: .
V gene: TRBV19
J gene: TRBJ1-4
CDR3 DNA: TGTGCCAGTAGTATAAAAGGGGGCTTTGAAAAACTGTTTTTT
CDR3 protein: CASSIKGGFEKLFF

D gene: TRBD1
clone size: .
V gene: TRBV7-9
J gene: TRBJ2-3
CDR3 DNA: TGTGCCAGCAGTAACGCCGGGACAGGCGCAGATACGCAGTATTTT
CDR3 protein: CASSNAGTGADTQYF

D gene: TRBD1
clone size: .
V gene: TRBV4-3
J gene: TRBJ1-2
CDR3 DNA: TGCGCCAGCAGCCCGTCACCCCGGACAGGGGGCTATGGCTACACCTTC
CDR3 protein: CASSPSPRTGGYGYTF

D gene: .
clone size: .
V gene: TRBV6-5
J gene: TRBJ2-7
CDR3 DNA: TGTGCCAGCAGTTGGCCGATAGACAGCTCCTACGAGCAGTACTTC
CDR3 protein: CASSWPIDSSYEQYF

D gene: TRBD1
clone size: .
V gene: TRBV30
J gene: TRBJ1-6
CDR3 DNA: TGTGCCTGGAGTGGGGTGGGTGCTGGGACAGGGCGATCACCCCTCCACTTT
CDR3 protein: CAWSGVGAGTGRSPLHF

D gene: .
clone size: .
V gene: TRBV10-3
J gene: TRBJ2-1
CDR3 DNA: TGTGCCATCAGTGATAACAGGGGAGGAAATGAGCAGTTCTTC
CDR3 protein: CAISDNRGGNEQFF

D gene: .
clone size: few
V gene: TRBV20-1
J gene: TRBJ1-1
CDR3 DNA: TGCAGTGCTCCGGTCGAAGCTTTCTTT
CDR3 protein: CSAPVEAFF

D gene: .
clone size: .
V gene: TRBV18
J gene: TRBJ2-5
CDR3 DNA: TGTGCCAGCTCACCACCGGAGGTCGGGGAGACCCAGTACTTC
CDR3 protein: CASSPPEVGETQYF

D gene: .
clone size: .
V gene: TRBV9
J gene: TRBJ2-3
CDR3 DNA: TGTGCCAGCAGCGTTTCTCTCGTAGCAGACGCGCAGTATTTT
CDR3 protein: CASSVSLVADAQYF

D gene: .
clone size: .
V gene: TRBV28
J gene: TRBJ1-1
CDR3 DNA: TGTGCCAGCAGTGGGACTGACACTGAAGCTTTCTTT
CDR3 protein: CASSGTDTEAFF

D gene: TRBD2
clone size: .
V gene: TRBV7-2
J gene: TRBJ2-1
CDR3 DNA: TGTGCCAGCAGCTTAGTAGCGGGGTCCGGCTCCTACAATGAGCAGTTCTTC
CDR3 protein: CASSLVAGSGSYNEQFF

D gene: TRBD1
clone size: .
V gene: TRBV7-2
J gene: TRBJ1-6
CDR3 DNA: TGTGCCAGCAGCTTAGTCGGGGGGACAGGGAATTCACCCCTCCACTTT
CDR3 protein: CASSLVGGTGNSPLHF

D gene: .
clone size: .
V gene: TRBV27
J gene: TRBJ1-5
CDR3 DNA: TGTGCCAGCACCCCCGGGAGCCTTAAGGGGCCCCAGCATTTT
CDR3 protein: CASTPGSLKGPQHF

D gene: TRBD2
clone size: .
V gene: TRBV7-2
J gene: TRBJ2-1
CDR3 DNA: TGTGCCAGCAGCATCACTAGCGGGGGGAGGTTTGAGCAGTTCTTC
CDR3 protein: CASSITSGGRFEQFF

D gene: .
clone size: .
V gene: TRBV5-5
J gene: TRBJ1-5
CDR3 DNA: TGTGCCAGCAGCTTAGAAGGGACAATCCCCAATCAGCCCCAGCATTTT
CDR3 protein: CASSLEGTIPNQPQHF

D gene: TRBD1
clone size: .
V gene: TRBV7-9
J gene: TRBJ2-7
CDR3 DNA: TGTGCCAGCACGCACAGGGGCAACGAGCAGTACTTC
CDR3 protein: CASTHRGNEQYF

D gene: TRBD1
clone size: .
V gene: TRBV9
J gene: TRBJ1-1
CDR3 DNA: TGTGCCAGCAGCGCATTTCTAGACAGGGGGCGCACTGAAGCTTTCTTT
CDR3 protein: CASSAFLDRGRTEAFF

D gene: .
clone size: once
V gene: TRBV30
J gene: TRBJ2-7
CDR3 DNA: TGTGCCTGGAGTGTACTCACAGGTCCCCTTGAGCAGTACTTC
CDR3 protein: CAWSVLTGPLEQYF

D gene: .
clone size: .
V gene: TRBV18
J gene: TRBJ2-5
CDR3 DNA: TGTGCCAGCTCTGCTGTTCTAGTCCGAGAGACCCAGTACTTC
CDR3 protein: CASSAVLVRETQYF

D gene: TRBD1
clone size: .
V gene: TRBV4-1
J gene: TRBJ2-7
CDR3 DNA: TGCGCCAGCCGAACAACAGGGGCCTACGAGCAGTACTTC
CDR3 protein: CASRTTGAYEQYF

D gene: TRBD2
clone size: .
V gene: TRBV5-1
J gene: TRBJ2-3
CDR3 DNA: TGCGCCAGCAGCTTGGAAGTGACTAGCAGGTCAGATACGCAGTATTTT
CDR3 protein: CASSLEVTSRSDTQYF

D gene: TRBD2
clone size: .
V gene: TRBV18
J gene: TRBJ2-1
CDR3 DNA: TGTGCCAGCTCACCACCGACCCTAGCGGGGGGCTTTGAGCAGTTCTTC
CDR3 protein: CASSPPTLAGGFEQFF

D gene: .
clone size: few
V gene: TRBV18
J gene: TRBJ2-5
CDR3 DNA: TGTGCCAGCTCACCTGGGGACTCTTCTTACCAAGAGACCCAGTACTTC
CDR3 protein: CASSPGDSSYQETQYF

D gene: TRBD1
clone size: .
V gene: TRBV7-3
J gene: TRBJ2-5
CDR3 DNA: TGTGCCAGCAGCCTCACAGGGGGCTGGGAGACCCAGTACTTC
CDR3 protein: CASSLTGGWETQYF

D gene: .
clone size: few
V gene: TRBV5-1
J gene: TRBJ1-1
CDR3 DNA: TGCGCCAGTTCCACCGGGCAGGGTACTGAAGCTTTCTTT
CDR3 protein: CASSTGQGTEAFF

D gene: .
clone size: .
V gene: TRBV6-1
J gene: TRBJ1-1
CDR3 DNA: TGTGCCAGCAGTGGGTCGCGGAACACTGAAGCTTTCTTT
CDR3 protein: CASSGSRNTEAFF

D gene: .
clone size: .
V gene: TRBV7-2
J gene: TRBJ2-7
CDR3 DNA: TGTGCCAGCAGCTTAGCCGGGCGGGTAAGCTACGAGCAGTACTTC
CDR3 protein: CASSLAGRVSYEQYF

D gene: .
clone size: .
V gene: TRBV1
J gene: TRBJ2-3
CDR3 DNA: TGCACCAGCAGCCGGTTGGGACAACCCCGCACAGATACGCAGTATTTT
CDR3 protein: CTSSRLGQPRTDTQYF

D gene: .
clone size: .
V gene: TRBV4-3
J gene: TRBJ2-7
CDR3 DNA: TGCGCCAGCAGCCACCGAACAGGGAGCCCCGAGCAGTACTTC
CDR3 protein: CASSHRTGSPEQYF

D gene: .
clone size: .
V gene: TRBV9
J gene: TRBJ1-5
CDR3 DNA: TGTGCCAGCAGCCCGACAGGAAACGGTCAGCCCCAGCATTTT
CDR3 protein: CASSPTGNGQPQHF

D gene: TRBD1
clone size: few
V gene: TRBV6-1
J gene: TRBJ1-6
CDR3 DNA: TGTGCCAGCCATGCTCCGGGACAGGGGTTCCAACCCCTCCACTTT
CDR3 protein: CASHAPGQGFQPLHF

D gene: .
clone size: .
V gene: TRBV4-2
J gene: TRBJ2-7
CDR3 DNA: TGTGCCAGCAGCCAAGATCTAGTGGGAGACTACGAGCAGTACTTC
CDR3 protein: CASSQDLVGDYEQYF